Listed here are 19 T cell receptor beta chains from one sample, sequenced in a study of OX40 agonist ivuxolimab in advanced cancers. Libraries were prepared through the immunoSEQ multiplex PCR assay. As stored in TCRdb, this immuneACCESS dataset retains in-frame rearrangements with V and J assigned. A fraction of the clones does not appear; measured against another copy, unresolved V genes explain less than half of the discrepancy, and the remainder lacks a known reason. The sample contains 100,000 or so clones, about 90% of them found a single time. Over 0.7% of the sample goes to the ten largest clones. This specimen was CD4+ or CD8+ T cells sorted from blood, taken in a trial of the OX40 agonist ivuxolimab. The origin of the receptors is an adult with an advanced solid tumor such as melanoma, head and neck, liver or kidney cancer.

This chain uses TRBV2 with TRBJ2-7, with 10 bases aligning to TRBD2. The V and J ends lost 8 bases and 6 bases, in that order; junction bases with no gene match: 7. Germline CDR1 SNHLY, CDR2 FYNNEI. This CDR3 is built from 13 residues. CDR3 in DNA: TGTGCCAGCGGTGTAGCGGGAGGACGCGAGCAGTACTTC. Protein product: CASGVAGGREQYF.

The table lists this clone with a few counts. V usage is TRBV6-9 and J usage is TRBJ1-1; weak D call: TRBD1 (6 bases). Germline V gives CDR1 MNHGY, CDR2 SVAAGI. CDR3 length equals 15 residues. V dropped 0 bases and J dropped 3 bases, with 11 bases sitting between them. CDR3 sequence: CASSYSGGFYTEAFF. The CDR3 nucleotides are TGTGCCAGCAGTTATTCAGGGGGATTTTACACTGAAGCTTTCTTT.

The CDR3 loop is CASSRPGVYEQYF. DNA of the CDR3: TGTGCCAGCAGCCGTCCGGGGGTTTACGAGCAGTACTTC. The chain links TRBV11-3 to TRBJ2-7; maybe TRBD2 (6 bases). CDR3 length: 13 residues. Germline CDR1 reads SGHNT; CDR2 reads YENEEA. Trimming pared 5 bases from V and 4 bases from J, leaving 12 bases between.

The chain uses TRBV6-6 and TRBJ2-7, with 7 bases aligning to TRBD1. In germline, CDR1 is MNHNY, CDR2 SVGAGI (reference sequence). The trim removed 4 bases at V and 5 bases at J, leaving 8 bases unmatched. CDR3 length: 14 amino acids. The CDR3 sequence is CASSFDRVSNEQYF. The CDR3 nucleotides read TGTGCCAGCAGTTTCGACAGGGTTTCCAACGAGCAGTACTTC.

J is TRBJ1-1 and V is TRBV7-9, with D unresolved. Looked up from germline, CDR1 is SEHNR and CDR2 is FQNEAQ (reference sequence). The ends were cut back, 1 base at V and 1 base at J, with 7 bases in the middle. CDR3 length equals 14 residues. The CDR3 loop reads CASSLGGRNTEAFF. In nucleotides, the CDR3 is TGTGCCAGCAGCTTAGGTGGACGGAACACTGAAGCTTTCTTT.

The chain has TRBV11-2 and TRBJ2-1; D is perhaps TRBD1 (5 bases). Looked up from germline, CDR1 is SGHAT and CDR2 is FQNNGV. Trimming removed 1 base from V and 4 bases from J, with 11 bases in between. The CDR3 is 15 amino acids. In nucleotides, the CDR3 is TGTGCCAGCAGCTTAGGGGGCACTTTGTACAATGAGCAGTTCTTC. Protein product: CASSLGGTLYNEQFF.

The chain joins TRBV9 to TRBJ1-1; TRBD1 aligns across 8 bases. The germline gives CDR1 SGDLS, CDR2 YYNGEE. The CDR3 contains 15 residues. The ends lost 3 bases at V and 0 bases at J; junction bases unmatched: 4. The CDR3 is CASSARQGLNTEAFF. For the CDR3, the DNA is TGTGCCAGCAGCGCAAGACAGGGGTTGAACACTGAAGCTTTCTTT.

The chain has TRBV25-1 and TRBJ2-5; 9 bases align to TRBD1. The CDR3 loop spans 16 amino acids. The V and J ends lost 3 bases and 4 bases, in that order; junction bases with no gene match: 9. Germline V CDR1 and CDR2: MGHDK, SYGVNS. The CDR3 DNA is TGTGCCAGCAGTGATACCGGGACAGGGATGTTAGAGACCCAGTACTTC. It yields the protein CASSDTGTGMLETQYF.

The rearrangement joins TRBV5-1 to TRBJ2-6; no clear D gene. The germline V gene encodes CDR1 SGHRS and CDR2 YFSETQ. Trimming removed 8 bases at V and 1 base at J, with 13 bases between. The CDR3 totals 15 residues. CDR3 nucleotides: TGCGCCAGTCAACCGGTAACATCTGGGGCCAACGTCCTGACTTTC. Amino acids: CASQPVTSGANVLTF. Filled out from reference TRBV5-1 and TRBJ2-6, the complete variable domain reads KAGVTQTPRYLIKTRGQQVTLSCSPISGHRSVSWYQQTPGQGLQFLFEYFSETQRNKGNFPGRFSGRQFSNSRSEMNVSTLELGDSALYLCASQPVTSGANVLTFGAGSRLTVL.

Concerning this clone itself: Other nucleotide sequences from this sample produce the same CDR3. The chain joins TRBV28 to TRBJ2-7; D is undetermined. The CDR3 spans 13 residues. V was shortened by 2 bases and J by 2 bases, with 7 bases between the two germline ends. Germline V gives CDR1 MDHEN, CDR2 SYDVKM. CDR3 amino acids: CASSLGQTYEQYF. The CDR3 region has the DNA TGTGCCAGCAGTTTAGGTCAGACCTACGAGCAGTACTTC.

This chain's CDR3 is CASSLGQGVSGYTF. The DNA for the CDR3 is TGTGCCAGCAGCTTAGGGCAGGGTGTCTCTGGCTACACCTTC. The chain joins TRBV7-3 to TRBJ1-2, with D possibly being TRBD1 (5 bases). In germline, CDR1 is SGHTA, CDR2 FQGTGA. V dropped 2 bases and J dropped 7 bases, with 14 bases sitting between them. The CDR3 spans 14 residues.

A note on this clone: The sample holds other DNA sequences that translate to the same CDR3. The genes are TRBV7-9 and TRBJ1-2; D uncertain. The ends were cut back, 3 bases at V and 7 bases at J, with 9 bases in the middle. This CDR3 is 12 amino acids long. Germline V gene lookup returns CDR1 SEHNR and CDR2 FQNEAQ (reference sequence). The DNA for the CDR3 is TGTGCCAGCAGCTTTTCACGGGGTGGCTACACCTTC. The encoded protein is CASSFSRGGYTF.

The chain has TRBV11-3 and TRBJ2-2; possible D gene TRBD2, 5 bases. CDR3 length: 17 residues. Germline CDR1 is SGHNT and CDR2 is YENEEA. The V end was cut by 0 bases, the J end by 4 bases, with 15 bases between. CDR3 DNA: TGTGCCAGCAGCTTAGATGGCGGCGGAACTAGCACCGGGGAGCTGTTTTTT. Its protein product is CASSLDGGGTSTGELFF.

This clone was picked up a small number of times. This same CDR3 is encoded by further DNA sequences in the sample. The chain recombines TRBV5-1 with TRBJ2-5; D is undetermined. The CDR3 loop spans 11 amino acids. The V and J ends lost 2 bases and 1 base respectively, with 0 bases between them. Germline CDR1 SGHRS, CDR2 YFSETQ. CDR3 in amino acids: CASSFQETQYF. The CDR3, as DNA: TGCGCCAGCAGCTTCCAAGAGACCCAGTACTTC.

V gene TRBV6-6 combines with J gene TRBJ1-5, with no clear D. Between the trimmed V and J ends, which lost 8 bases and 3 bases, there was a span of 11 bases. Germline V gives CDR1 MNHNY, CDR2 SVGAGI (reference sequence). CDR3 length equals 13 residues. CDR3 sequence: CASGQTYNQPQHF. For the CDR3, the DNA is TGTGCCAGCGGTCAGACTTACAATCAGCCCCAGCATTTT.

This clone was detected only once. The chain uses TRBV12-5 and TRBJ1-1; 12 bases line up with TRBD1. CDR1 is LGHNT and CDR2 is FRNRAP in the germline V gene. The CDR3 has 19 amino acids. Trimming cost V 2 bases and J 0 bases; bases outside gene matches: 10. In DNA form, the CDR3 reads TGTGCTAGTGGTTTGATTCCACCGGGACAGGGGGCGGTGAACACTGAAGCTTTCTTT. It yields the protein CASGLIPPGQGAVNTEAFF.

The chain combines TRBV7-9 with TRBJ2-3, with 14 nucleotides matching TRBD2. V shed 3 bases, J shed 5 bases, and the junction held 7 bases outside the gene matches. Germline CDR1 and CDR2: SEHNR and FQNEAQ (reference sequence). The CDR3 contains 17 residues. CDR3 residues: CASSLTTSGRGQDTQYF. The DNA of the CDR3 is TGTGCCAGCAGCTTGACGACTAGCGGGAGGGGTCAAGATACGCAGTATTTT.

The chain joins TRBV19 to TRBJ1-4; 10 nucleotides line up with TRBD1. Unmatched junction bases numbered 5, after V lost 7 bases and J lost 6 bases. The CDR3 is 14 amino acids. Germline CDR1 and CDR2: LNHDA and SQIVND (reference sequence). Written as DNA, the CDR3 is TGTGCCAGTATCGGACAGGGGGGCTATGAAAAACTGTTTTTT. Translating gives CASIGQGGYEKLFF.

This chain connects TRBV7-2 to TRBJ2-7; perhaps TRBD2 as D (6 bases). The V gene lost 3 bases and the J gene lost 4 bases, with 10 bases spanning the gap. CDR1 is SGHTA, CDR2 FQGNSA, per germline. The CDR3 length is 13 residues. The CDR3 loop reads CASSLSAGYEQYF. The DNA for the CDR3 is TGTGCCAGCAGCTTGTCTGCGGGATACGAGCAGTACTTC.